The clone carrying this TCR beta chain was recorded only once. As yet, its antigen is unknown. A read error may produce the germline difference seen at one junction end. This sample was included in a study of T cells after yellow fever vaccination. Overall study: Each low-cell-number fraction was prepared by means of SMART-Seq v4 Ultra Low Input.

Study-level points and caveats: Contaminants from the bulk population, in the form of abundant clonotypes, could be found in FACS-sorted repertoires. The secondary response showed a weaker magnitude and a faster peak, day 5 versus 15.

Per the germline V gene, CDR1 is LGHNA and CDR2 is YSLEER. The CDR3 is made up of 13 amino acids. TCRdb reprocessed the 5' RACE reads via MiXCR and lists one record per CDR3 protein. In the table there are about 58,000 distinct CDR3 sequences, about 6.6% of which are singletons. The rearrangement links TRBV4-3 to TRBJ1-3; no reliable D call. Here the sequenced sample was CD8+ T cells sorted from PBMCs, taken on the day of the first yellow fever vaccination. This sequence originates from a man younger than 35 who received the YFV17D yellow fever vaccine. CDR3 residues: CASSQVTGNTVYF. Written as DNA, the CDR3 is TGCGCCAGCAGCCAAGTCACCGGAAACACCGTATATTTT.